This T cell receptor (beta chain) was identified in a study of STAT5B mutations in CD4+ large granular lymphocyte leukemia (dated by TCRdb to between 2021 and 2022). Background on the whole study: Among the healthy controls, the CDR3 'QG' motif was associated with a particular HLA allele. Flow cytometry on FACSCanto II or FACSVerse confirmed that purified fractions exceeded 95% purity among lymphocytes. The study compared the TCRbeta repertoires of patients with CD4+ T-cell large granular lymphocyte leukemia against the TCRbeta repertoires of healthy blood donors. What the research found in general, with its limitations: CD4-sorted patient repertoires appeared more clonal than healthy CD4+ repertoires, and this difference persisted after removing the putative leukemic clones. Data were not HLA-matched; higher clonality in CD4+ versus CD8+ T-LGLL could reflect the relatively small sample size. Enrichment of TRBV06-family usage was observed among the top patient clones (8/27) relative to healthy controls (2/35). Main leukemic clonotypes were private to each patient, although less than 30% of the main leukemic clonotypes were found at low frequency in the non-leukemic repertoires of other patients.

The immunoSEQ assay at survey resolution was applied to genomic DNA for sequencing of TCRbeta rearrangements. Per the source publication's procedure: In the TCR sequencing data, the smallest productive clonotype frequency that could be detected was 2.59 x 10-5. Only productive TCRbeta rearrangements, meaning sequences that were complete and in-frame, were kept for the analyses. Sample clonality was computed as Simpson clonality in the immunoSEQ Analyzer version 3.0. Clones were categorized by frequency as very rare, small, medium, large (1-20%) or hyperexpanded (>20%). Generation probabilities were estimated with OLGA 1.2.3, V-gene circos plots were made with VDJtools, specificities were looked up in VDJdb, and CDR3 motifs were identified with GLIPH. TCRdb limited this immuneACCESS table to in-frame rearrangements with V and J called. A share of clones is missing; checked studies link under half to unresolved V genes, and the rest is unexplained. Clone size and the V and J calls come from that table; the DNA yielded D and trimming. This sample lists under 25,000 clones; about three quarters were detected once. The ten largest clones add up to nearly 0.65% of the sample.

To note about this clone: This receptor's antigen is unknown. No quality values exist for individual bases; no much larger clone is one base distant.

The healthy controls were 37 blood donors, and the buffy coats of these donors were supplied by the Finnish Red Cross blood service. All TCR-sequenced material derived from peripheral blood: patient blood samples and healthy donor buffy coats. Peripheral blood mononuclear cells were isolated by Ficoll-Hypaque gradient centrifugation. For the healthy controls, CD4+ cells were obtained from buffy coats by magnetic purification. The Gentra Puregene Cell and Tissue kit was used to extract genomic DNA, and a Qubit 2.0 fluorometer was used to measure the amount of genomic DNA. The germline V gene encodes CDR1 SGHTS and CDR2 YDEGEE. Compared with germline, V lacks 1 base and J lacks 8 bases; bases without a gene match: 11. Including the terminal cysteine and phenylalanine, the CDR3 comprises 15 residues. Only the CDR3 portion is preserved as DNA: 45 bases, with reading frame beginning at the first base.

Specimen: CD4+ T cells from blood buffy coats. Recombination connected TRBV5-8 to TRBJ1-2, with TRBD1 identical over 7 junction bases. The receptor was isolated from a human donor in good health. The DNA reads as follows: TGTGCCAGCAGCTTGTGGGGAACAGGGGCGACGGGCTACACCTTC. Its amino acids are CASSLWGTGATGYTF.